Shown below are 14 T cell receptor beta chains from a single sample sequenced in a study of OX40 agonist ivuxolimab in advanced cancers. The method was immunoSEQ multiplex PCR; TCRdb's version includes in-frame clones alone and lacks a portion of them. The sample records approximately 58,000 clones, about 91% being singletons. Sequenced here: CD4+ or CD8+ T cells sorted from blood, sampled in a trial of the OX40 agonist ivuxolimab. The receptor source for this set is an adult with an advanced solid tumor such as melanoma, head and neck, liver or kidney cancer.

The rearrangement joins TRBV6-4 to TRBJ2-2; 8 nucleotides align to TRBD1. J was trimmed by 4 bases and V by 6 bases; bases with no gene match: 7. The germline gives CDR1 MRHNA, CDR2 SNTAGT. This CDR3 contains 15 residues. The CDR3 protein is CASSPDRAVTGELFF. DNA of the CDR3: TGTGCCAGCAGCCCGGACAGGGCGGTCACCGGGGAGCTGTTTTTT.

This rearrangement joins TRBV30 to TRBJ1-1, with D hard to call. The CDR3 spans 13 residues. The germline V gene has CDR1 GTSNPN and CDR2 SVGIG (reference sequence). Trimming stripped 0 bases from V and 2 bases from J, with 7 bases between. The CDR3 sequence: CAWSVWGNTEAFF. The CDR3 DNA follows: TGTGCCTGGAGTGTTTGGGGTAACACTGAAGCTTTCTTT. The full variable domain, rest sourced from reference TRBV30 and TRBJ1-1, is SQTIHQWPATLVQPVGSPLSLECTVEGTSNPNLYWYRQAAGRGLQLLFYSVGIGQISSEVPQNLSASRPQDRQFILSSKKLLLSDSGFYLCAWSVWGNTEAFFGQGTRLTVV.

In this sample, this clone turned up a few times. The V gene is TRBV10-3, the J gene TRBJ1-5, with D unclear. CDR3 size: 13 residues. The V end lost 2 bases, the J end lost 0 bases, and 2 bases lay between the germline ends. CDR1 and CDR2 from the germline V gene are ENHRY and SYGVKD. The CDR3 loop is CAISEGSNQPQHF. The CDR3 DNA reads TGTGCCATCAGTGAGGGTAGCAATCAGCCCCAGCATTTT.

The V call is TRBV7-9, the J call TRBJ2-2, with D tentatively TRBD2 (6 bases). The length of the CDR3 is 15 residues. From germline, CDR1 is SEHNR and CDR2 FQNEAQ (reference sequence). Trimming removed 3 bases at V and 0 bases at J, with 8 bases between. CDR3 sequence: CASSFGGSNTGELFF. The CDR3 bases are TGTGCCAGCAGCTTCGGGGGATCGAACACCGGGGAGCTGTTTTTT.

V and J are TRBV7-2 and TRBJ2-1; D is uncertain. V lost 5 bases to trimming and J lost 3 bases, with 8 bases between them. The CDR3 sequence is 13 residues long. Per germline, CDR1 SGHTA and CDR2 FQGNSA. In DNA, the CDR3 is TGTGCCAGCAGCCCGATGGGCTACAATGAGCAGTTCTTC. Its translation: CASSPMGYNEQFF.

The chain joins TRBV5-1 to TRBJ2-2; 8 bases are a match to TRBD1. This CDR3 spans 16 amino acids. Germline values: CDR1 SGHRS, CDR2 YFSETQ. Germline trimming cut 0 bases from V and 7 bases from J; bases unmatched to any gene: 8. In DNA, the CDR3 is TGCGCCAGCAGCTTGGCCCCCAGTGGGACAGGCGGGGAGCTGTTTTTT. It translates to CASSLAPSGTGGELFF.

This chain connects TRBV25-1 to TRBJ2-3; D remains ambiguous. CDR1 and CDR2 (germline): MGHDK, SYGVNS. V was cut by 5 bases and J by 2 bases, with 8 bases left in between. This CDR3 contains 13 residues. This chain's CDR3 is CASSSRYTDTQYF. For the CDR3, the DNA is TGTGCCAGCAGTTCAAGGTACACAGATACGCAGTATTTT.

For the CDR3, the DNA is TGTGCCAGCAGCCCCAGGACTAGTTTGGACGAGCAGTACTTC. Its protein product is CASSPRTSLDEQYF. The rearrangement links TRBV9 to TRBJ2-7; TRBD2 matches at 7 bases. CDR3 length: 14 amino acids. In germline, CDR1 is SGDLS, CDR2 YYNGEE. V lost 4 bases, J lost 5 bases, and 9 bases stayed unmatched. Full variable domain (rest looked up from reference TRBV9 and TRBJ2-7): DSGVTQTPKHLITATGQRVTLRCSPRSGDLSVYWYQQSLDQGLQFLIQYYNGEERAKGNILERFSAQQFPDLHSELNLSSLELGDSALYFCASSPRTSLDEQYFGPGTRLTVT.

The CDR3 nucleotides are TGTGCCAGCAGTGGCCGGACCGCGGGCGAGCAGTACTTC. Protein: CASSGRTAGEQYF. The gene calls are TRBV25-1 and TRBJ2-7; weak D call: TRBD2 (5 bases). Germline values: CDR1 MGHDK, CDR2 SYGVNS. Trimming left V 4 bases short and J 6 bases short, with 13 bases between. The CDR3 covers 13 residues.

This clone occurred once. The CDR3 region is CASSESGTGWPDTQYF. The CDR3 DNA reads as TGTGCCAGCAGTGAGTCCGGGACAGGGTGGCCAGATACGCAGTATTTT. The rearrangement uses TRBV6-1 and TRBJ2-3; 9 bases are a match to TRBD1. Germline CDR1 reads MNHNS; CDR2 reads SASEGT. The CDR3 sequence is 16 residues long. Trimming took 3 bases from V and 4 from J; bases not matched to a gene: 8.

This chain joins TRBV6-1 and TRBJ2-7; D may be TRBD1 or TRBD2 (5 bases each). This CDR3 is 13 amino acids long. V dropped 3 bases and J dropped 7 bases, with 13 bases sitting between them. Germline CDR1 and CDR2: MNHNS and SASEGT. DNA for the CDR3: TGTGCCAGCAGTGAGCCGGGGCTGGGGGAGCAGTACTTC. Its protein is CASSEPGLGEQYF.

The V call is TRBV7-2, the J call TRBJ2-2; D possibly corresponds to TRBD2 (5 bases). V lost 1 base and J 6 bases, leaving 12 bases between the germline ends. This CDR3 region has 15 residues. Germline V CDR1 and CDR2: SGHTA, FQGNSA. CDR3 sequence: CASSLEVGSAGELFF. The CDR3 DNA follows: TGTGCCAGCAGCTTAGAGGTGGGGAGTGCCGGGGAGCTGTTTTTT.

The chain employs TRBV5-5 and TRBJ2-1; maybe TRBD2 (6 bases). V dropped 0 bases and J dropped 3 bases, with 7 bases sitting between them. CDR3 length: 14 amino acids. CDR1 and CDR2 (germline): SGHKS, YYEKEE (reference sequence). This chain's CDR3 is CASSLAGSYNEQFF. As DNA, the CDR3 is TGTGCCAGCAGCTTGGCCGGGAGCTACAATGAGCAGTTCTTC.

This clone has only one observation. J is TRBJ2-2 and V is TRBV7-6; 10 positions match TRBD2. The germline V gene encodes CDR1 SGHVS and CDR2 FNYEAQ. The CDR3 is 16 residues long. Trimming at V came to 1 base and at J to 5 bases, leaving 4 bases not matched to a gene. The CDR3 reads CASSLGGLASTGELFF. Written as DNA, the CDR3 is TGTGCCAGCAGCTTAGGGGGACTAGCGTCAACCGGGGAGCTGTTTTTT.